The next 22 T cell receptor beta chains were all read from a single sample in a study of blood T cell repertoires in COVID-19. Only in-frame clones appear in the TCRdb table, and some are missing; sequencing was by immunoSEQ multiplex PCR. In the table there are over 75,000 clones, around nine tenths of which are singletons. Specimen: peripheral blood. These receptors were obtained from a woman of 80 years or more with acute or convalescent COVID-19.

The genes are TRBV5-1 and TRBJ2-2; the D is unclear. This CDR3 has 14 residues. CDR1 SGHRS and CDR2 YFSETQ come from the germline V gene. V lost 0 bases, J lost 7 bases, and 10 bases lay in between. The CDR3 is CASSLESLVGELFF. In DNA, the CDR3 is TGCGCCAGCAGCTTGGAAAGCCTGGTCGGGGAGCTGTTTTTT.

V is TRBV25-1 and J is TRBJ1-5; 9 bases fit TRBD1. Germline CDR1 reads MGHDK; CDR2 reads SYGVNS. Trimming at V came to 3 bases and at J to 6 bases, leaving 0 bases not matched to a gene. The length of the CDR3 is 13 residues. The CDR3 DNA sequence: TGTGCCAGCAGTGAGACAGGGGGTCAGCCCCAGCATTTT. It codes for CASSETGGQPQHF.

The rearrangement uses TRBV11-2 and TRBJ2-1, with D unresolved. Trimming took off 0 bases at V and 5 bases at J, with 11 bases between the two ends. From germline, CDR1 is SGHAT and CDR2 FQNNGV. The CDR3 is 15 amino acids. The CDR3 loop reads CASSLEAIRDNEQFF. The CDR3 bases are TGTGCCAGCAGCTTAGAAGCGATCAGAGACAATGAGCAGTTCTTC.

This clone occurred a few times. The chain links TRBV5-1 to TRBJ1-2; TRBD1 might be the D (5 bases). Between the trimmed V and J ends, which lost 4 bases and 3 bases, there was a span of 7 bases. The CDR3 consists of 12 residues. Per the germline V gene, CDR1 is SGHRS and CDR2 is YFSETQ. The CDR3 region has the DNA TGCGCCAGCAGCCCGGGGGACTATGGCTACACCTTC. The encoded protein is CASSPGDYGYTF.

The V gene is TRBV7-2, the J gene TRBJ2-7, with a weak D call TRBD1 (5 bases). Trimming pared 2 bases from V and 7 bases from J, leaving 15 bases between. Germline V CDR1 and CDR2: SGHTA, FQGNSA. This CDR3 has 14 residues. CDR3 amino acids: CASSLTGPPREQYF. The CDR3 DNA reads as TGTGCCAGCAGCTTAACAGGTCCCCCTCGAGAGCAGTACTTC.

This clone was recorded once. The V gene is TRBV6-5, the J gene TRBJ1-5; tentatively, D is TRBD1 (6 bases). The length of the CDR3 is 14 residues. Germline V gene sequence: CDR1 MNHEY, CDR2 SVGAGI. With 4 bases removed from V and 1 base from J, the gap between germline ends came to 8 bases. In DNA form, the CDR3 reads TGTGCCAGCAGTTTAGGGGGAAGCAATCAGCCCCAGCATTTT. Translated: CASSLGGSNQPQHF.

This rearrangement joins TRBV2 to TRBJ2-1; 9 bases match TRBD2. There are 13 residues in the CDR3. From germline, CDR1 is SNHLY and CDR2 FYNNEI. Trimming took 11 bases from V and 4 from J; bases not matched to a gene: 6. CDR3 bases: TGTGCCGGGGGACTAGCCCTTTACAATGAGCAGTTCTTC. Protein product: CAGGLALYNEQFF.

The genes are TRBV6-5 and TRBJ2-5; 10 bases agree with TRBD1. CDR1 is MNHEY, CDR2 SVGAGI, per germline. CDR3 size: 15 residues. V was pared by 6 bases and J by 5 bases, with 9 bases of the junction left unmatched. CDR3 in amino acids: CASSEGTGEVETQYF. CDR3 DNA sequence: TGTGCCAGCAGCGAGGGGACAGGGGAGGTGGAGACCCAGTACTTC.

The chain is built from TRBV3-1 (or the pseudogene TRBV3-2) and TRBJ1-1; D is undetermined. Germline V gene data show CDR1 as LGHDT and CDR2 as YNNKEL (reference sequence). The CDR3 extends over 15 amino acids. The V end lost 1 base, the J end lost 4 bases, and 13 bases lay between the germline ends. The CDR3 bases are TGTGCCAGCAGCCAAGTACTGTTGGGAGGCACTGAAGCTTTCTTT. Protein: CASSQVLLGGTEAFF.

The count of this clone is one. J is TRBJ2-6 and V is TRBV2; maybe TRBD1 (6 bases). V was shortened by 3 bases and J by 4 bases, with 10 bases between the two germline ends. The CDR3 runs to 15 residues. Per the germline V gene, CDR1 is SNHLY and CDR2 is FYNNEI. Written as DNA, the CDR3 is TGTGCCAGCAGTGACCAGGGGCGGGGGGCCAACGTCCTGACTTTC. Amino acid sequence: CASSDQGRGANVLTF.

This rearrangement joins TRBV7-3 to TRBJ1-4; no definite D call. The germline V gene encodes CDR1 SGHTA and CDR2 FQGTGA. CDR3 length equals 15 residues. V was clipped by 8 bases and J by 3 bases, with 16 bases between them. CDR3 in DNA: TGTGCCAGCTCACTGGAGACGGCTCCTAATGAAAAACTGTTTTTT. As protein: CASSLETAPNEKLFF.

V gene TRBV2 combines with J gene TRBJ2-3; TRBD2 agrees at 9 bases. This CDR3 is 11 amino acids long. CDR1 SNHLY and CDR2 FYNNEI come from the germline V gene. With 4 bases clipped from V and 14 bases from J, the junction kept 4 bases outside the gene matches. The CDR3 nucleotides are TGTGCCAGCAGTGGACTAGCGGAGTTGTATTTT. It specifies CASSGLAELYF.

V usage is TRBV9 and J usage is TRBJ2-3; possibly TRBD2 for D (5 bases). The length of the CDR3 is 14 residues. The V end lost 0 bases, the J end lost 6 bases, and 11 bases lay between the germline ends. Germline V CDR1 and CDR2: SGDLS, YYNGEE. The CDR3 here is CASSVGAREDTQYF. Here the CDR3 DNA reads TGTGCCAGCAGCGTAGGCGCTAGGGAGGATACGCAGTATTTT.

The rearrangement links TRBV4-2 to TRBJ2-1; 10 bases fit TRBD2. This CDR3 has 14 residues. V lost 4 bases and J lost 7; bases outside the gene matches: 4. CDR1 LGHNA and CDR2 YNFKEQ come from the germline V gene. The CDR3, as DNA: TGTGCCAGCAGCCCGAGAGCGGGAGGGAATGAGCAGTTCTTC. Its translation is CASSPRAGGNEQFF.

This chain joins TRBV5-6 and TRBJ2-2, with D perhaps matching TRBD2 (5 bases). Trimming removed 4 bases at V and 4 bases at J, with 17 bases between. CDR3 length: 16 residues. The germline V gene encodes CDR1 SGHDT and CDR2 YYEEEE. The DNA of the CDR3 is TGTGCCAGCAGCGCCTTACTAGGAGATCCCACCGGGGAGCTGTTTTTT. Amino acids: CASSALLGDPTGELFF. Together with reference TRBV5-6 and TRBJ2-2, the CDR3 gives the full variable domain: DAGVTQSPTHLIKTRGQQVTLRCSPKSGHDTVSWYQQALGQGPQFIFQYYEEEERQRGNFPDRFSGHQFPNYSSELNVNALLLGDSALYLCASSALLGDPTGELFFGEGSRLTVL.

This clone was counted a few times. The gene calls are TRBV7-8 and TRBJ1-1; D possibly corresponds to TRBD1 (5 bases). Germline assignment: CDR1 SGHVS and CDR2 FQNEAQ. The CDR3 is 13 amino acids. V dropped 1 base and J dropped 6 bases, with 9 bases sitting between them. DNA for the CDR3: TGTGCCAGCAGCTTAGACAGGACGGCTGAAGCTTTCTTT. This encodes CASSLDRTAEAFF.

The V call is TRBV2, the J call TRBJ2-2; D may be TRBD2 (5 bases). Between the trimmed V and J ends, which lost 2 bases and 5 bases, there was a span of 15 bases. The CDR3 is made up of 16 amino acids. Looked up from germline, CDR1 is SNHLY and CDR2 is FYNNEI. The CDR3: CASSESGKVRTGELFF. In DNA form, the CDR3 reads TGTGCCAGCAGTGAATCCGGGAAGGTTAGGACCGGGGAGCTGTTTTTT.

The chain is built from TRBV11-3 and TRBJ1-1, with D possibly TRBD1 on 6 matching bases. Trimming left V 4 bases short and J 4 bases short, with 16 bases between. The CDR3 is 15 amino acids. Germline loops: CDR1 SGHNT, CDR2 YENEEA. The chain's CDR3 is CASSSTGLWGTEAFF. CDR3 sequence (DNA): TGTGCCAGCAGCTCTACAGGGTTGTGGGGCACTGAAGCTTTCTTT.

The rearrangement joins TRBV28 to TRBJ2-2; unclear D gene. CDR3 size: 14 residues. V lost 8 bases to trimming and J lost 4 bases, with 14 bases between them. Germline V gives CDR1 MDHEN, CDR2 SYDVKM. The CDR3 sequence is CASGDPRFTGELFF. The CDR3 DNA sequence: TGTGCCAGCGGCGACCCTAGGTTCACCGGGGAGCTGTTTTTT.

This chain connects TRBV3-1 (or the pseudogene TRBV3-2) to TRBJ2-7; TRBD2 matches at 8 bases. Unmatched junction bases numbered 9, after V lost 1 base and J lost 4 bases. CDR3 length equals 16 residues. Per germline, CDR1 LGHDT and CDR2 YNNKEL (reference sequence). CDR3 nucleotide sequence: TGTGCCAGCAGCCAAGCGACCCAGCGGGAGAATTACGAGCAGTACTTC. Translation: CASSQATQRENYEQYF.

Details on this clone: At one of its ends the junction is not consistent with the germline gene, which may arise from a read error. The chain's CDR3 is CASSKAHPGSSSGNTIYF. In DNA, the CDR3 is TGTGCCAGCAGTAAAGCGCATCCGGGATCTAGCTCTGGAAACACCATATATTTT. V and J are TRBV6-1 and TRBJ1-3, with unresolved D. In germline, CDR1 is MNHNS, CDR2 SASEGT. There are 18 residues in the CDR3.

The CDR3 is CASSIAWGRTEAFF. Written as DNA, the CDR3 is TGTGCCAGTAGTATAGCCTGGGGGCGGACTGAAGCTTTCTTT. The chain couples TRBV19 to TRBJ1-1, with D perhaps matching TRBD1 (6 bases). V was cut by 1 base and J by 5 bases, with 11 bases left in between. The CDR3 is 14 residues long. Per the germline V gene, CDR1 is LNHDA and CDR2 is SQIVND (reference sequence). The full variable domain, its missing parts supplied by reference TRBV19 and TRBJ1-1, is DGGITQSPKYLFRKEGQNVTLSCEQNLNHDAMYWYRQDPGQGLRLIYYSQIVNDFQKGDIAEGYSVSREKKESFPLTVTSAQKNPTAFYLCASSIAWGRTEAFFGQGTRLTVV.